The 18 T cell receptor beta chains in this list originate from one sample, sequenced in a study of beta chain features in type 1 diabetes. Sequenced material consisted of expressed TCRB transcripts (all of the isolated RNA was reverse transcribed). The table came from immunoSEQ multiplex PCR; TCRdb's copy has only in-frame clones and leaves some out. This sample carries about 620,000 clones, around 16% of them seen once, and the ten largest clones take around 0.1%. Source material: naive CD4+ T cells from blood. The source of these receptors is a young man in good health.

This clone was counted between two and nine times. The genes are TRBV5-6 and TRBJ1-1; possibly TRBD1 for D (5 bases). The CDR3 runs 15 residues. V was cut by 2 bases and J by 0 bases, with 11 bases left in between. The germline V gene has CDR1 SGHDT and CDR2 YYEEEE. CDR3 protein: CASSFPGRMNTEAFF. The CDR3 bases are TGTGCCAGCAGCTTCCCAGGGAGAATGAACACTGAAGCTTTCTTT.

In DNA form, the CDR3 reads TGTGCCAGCAGCTTAGCGCAGGGACAGACCAATGAGCAGTTCTTC. Translating it yields CASSLAQGQTNEQFF. The rearrangement links TRBV7-2 to TRBJ2-1, with 7 bases lining up with TRBD1. This CDR3 has 15 amino acids. Trimming took 0 bases from V and 6 from J; bases not matched to a gene: 5. Germline-derived CDR1 and CDR2 are SGHTA and FQGNSA.

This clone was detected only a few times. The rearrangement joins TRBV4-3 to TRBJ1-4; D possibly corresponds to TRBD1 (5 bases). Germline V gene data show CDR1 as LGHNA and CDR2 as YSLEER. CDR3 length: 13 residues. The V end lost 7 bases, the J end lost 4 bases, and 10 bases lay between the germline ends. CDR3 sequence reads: CASNRNRNEKLFF. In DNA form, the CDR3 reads TGCGCCAGCAACAGGAACCGTAATGAAAAACTGTTTTTT.

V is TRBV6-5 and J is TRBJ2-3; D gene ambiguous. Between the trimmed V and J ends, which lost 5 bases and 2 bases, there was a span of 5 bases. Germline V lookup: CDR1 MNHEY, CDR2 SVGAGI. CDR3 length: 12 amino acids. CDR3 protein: CASSATTDTQYF. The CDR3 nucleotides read TGTGCCAGCAGTGCGACCACAGATACGCAGTATTTT.

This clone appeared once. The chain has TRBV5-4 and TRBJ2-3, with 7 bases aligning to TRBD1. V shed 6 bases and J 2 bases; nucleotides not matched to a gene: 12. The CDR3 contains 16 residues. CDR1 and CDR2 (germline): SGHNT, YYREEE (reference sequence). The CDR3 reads CASTLLDRANTDTQYF. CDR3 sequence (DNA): TGTGCCAGCACACTTTTAGACAGGGCGAACACAGATACGCAGTATTTT.

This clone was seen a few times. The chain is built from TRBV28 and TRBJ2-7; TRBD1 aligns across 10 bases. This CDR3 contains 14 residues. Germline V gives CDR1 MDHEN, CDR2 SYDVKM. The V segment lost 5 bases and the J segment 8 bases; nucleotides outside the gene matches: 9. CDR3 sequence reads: CASSGGTGARKQYF. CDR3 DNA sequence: TGTGCCAGCAGTGGAGGGACAGGGGCTAGGAAGCAGTACTTC.

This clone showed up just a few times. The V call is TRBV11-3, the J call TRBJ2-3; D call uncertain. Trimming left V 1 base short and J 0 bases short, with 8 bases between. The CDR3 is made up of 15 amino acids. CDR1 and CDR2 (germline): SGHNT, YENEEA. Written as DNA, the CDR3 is TGTGCCAGCAGCTTAGGAGGCACTAGCACAGATACGCAGTATTTT. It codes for CASSLGGTSTDTQYF.

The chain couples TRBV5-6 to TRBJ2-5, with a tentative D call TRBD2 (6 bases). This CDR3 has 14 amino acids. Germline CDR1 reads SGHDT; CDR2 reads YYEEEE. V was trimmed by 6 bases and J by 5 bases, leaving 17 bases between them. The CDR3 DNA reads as TGTGCCAGCATCCCCGGTCCGGAGGGGGAGACCCAGTACTTC. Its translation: CASIPGPEGETQYF. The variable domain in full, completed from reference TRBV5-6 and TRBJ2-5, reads DAGVTQSPTHLIKTRGQQVTLRCSPKSGHDTVSWYQQALGQGPQFIFQYYEEEERQRGNFPDRFSGHQFPNYSSELNVNALLLGDSALYLCASIPGPEGETQYFGPGTRLLVL.

CDR3 bases: TGTGCCAGTAAAAACCGGGACAGGGCGGCCGGGGAGCTGTTTTTT. This sequence encodes CASKNRDRAAGELFF. The chain links TRBV19 to TRBJ2-2; TRBD1 agrees at 9 bases. CDR3 size: 15 residues. V was clipped by 7 bases and J by 6 bases; unmatched bases: 9. Germline V gene lookup returns CDR1 LNHDA and CDR2 SQIVND (reference sequence).

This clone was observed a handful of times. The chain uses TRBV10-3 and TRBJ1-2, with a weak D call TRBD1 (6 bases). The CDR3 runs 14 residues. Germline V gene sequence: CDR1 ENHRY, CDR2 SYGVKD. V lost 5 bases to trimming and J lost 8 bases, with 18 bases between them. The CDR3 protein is CAISWLQGEEGYTF. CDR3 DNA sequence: TGTGCCATCAGTTGGCTACAGGGCGAGGAGGGCTACACCTTC.

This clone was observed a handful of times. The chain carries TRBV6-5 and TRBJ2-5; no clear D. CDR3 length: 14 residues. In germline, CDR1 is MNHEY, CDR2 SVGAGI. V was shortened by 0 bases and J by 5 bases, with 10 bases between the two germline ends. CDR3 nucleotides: TGTGCCAGCAGTTACTCGAAGTTCAGCGAGACCCAGTACTTC. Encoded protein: CASSYSKFSETQYF.

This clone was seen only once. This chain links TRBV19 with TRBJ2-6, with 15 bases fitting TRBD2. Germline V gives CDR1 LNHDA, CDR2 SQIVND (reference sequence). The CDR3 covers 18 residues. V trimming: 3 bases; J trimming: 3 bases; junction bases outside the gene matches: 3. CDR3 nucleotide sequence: TGTGCCAGTAGTATTCGGACTAGCGGGAGGGGTGGGGCCAACGTCCTGACTTTC. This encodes CASSIRTSGRGGANVLTF.

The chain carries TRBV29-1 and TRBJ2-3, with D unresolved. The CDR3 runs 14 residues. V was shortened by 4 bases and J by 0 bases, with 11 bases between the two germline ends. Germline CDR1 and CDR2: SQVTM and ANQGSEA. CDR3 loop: CSVGVHDSTDTQYF. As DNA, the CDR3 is TGCAGCGTTGGAGTACACGATAGCACAGATACGCAGTATTTT.

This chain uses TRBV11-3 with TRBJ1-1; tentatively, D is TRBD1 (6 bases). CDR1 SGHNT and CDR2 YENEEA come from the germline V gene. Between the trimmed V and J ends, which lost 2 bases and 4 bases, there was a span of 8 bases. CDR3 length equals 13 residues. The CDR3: CASSLTGFTEAFF. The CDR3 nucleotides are TGTGCCAGCAGCTTAACAGGGTTCACTGAAGCTTTCTTT.

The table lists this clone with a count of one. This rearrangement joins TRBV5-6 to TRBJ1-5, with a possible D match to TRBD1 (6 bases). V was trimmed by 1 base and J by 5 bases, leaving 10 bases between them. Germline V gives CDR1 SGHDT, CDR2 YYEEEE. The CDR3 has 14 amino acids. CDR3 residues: CASSLLRGDQPQHF. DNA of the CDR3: TGTGCCAGCAGCTTGCTCAGGGGAGATCAGCCCCAGCATTTT.

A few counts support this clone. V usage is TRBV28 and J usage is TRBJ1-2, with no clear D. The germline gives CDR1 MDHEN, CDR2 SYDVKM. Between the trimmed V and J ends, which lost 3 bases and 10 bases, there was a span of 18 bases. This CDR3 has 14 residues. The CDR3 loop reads CASSFLSGPRTYTF. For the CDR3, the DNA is TGTGCCAGCAGTTTCTTGTCCGGACCCCGCACCTACACCTTC.

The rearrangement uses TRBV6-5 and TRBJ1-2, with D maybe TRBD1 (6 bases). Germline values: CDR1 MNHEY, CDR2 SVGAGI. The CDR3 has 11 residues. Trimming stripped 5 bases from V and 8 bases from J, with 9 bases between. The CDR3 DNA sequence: TGTGCCAGCAGTAGGGGGACGGGCTACACCTTC. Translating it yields CASSRGTGYTF.

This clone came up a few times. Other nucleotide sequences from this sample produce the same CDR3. The CDR3 loop reads CASSRQGQETQYF. In nucleotides, the CDR3 is TGTGCCAGCAGTCGGCAGGGCCAAGAGACCCAGTACTTC. The chain employs TRBV27 and TRBJ2-5; a possible D gene is TRBD1 (5 bases). The CDR3 covers 13 residues. V gave up 5 bases and J gave up 1 base, with 8 bases separating them. Germline-derived CDR1 and CDR2 are MNHEY and SMNVEV (reference sequence).